The clone carrying this TCR beta chain has a single count. The CDR3 is 15 residues long. Germline CDR1 and CDR2: SGHRS and YFSETQ. Trimming took 0 bases from V and 4 from J, leaving 13 bases between them. The sample comes from a study of blood T cell repertoires in COVID-19. The overall study: Sites across the United States, Italy and Spain contributed samples from acute and convalescent COVID-19. In each case, the material was cDNA or gDNA derived from T cells, B-cell-depleted T cells, or PBMCs.

Sequencing used immunoSEQ multiplex PCR; TCRdb keeps in-frame clones, though not all of them. The sample shows around 72,000 clones, roughly 87% of them seen only once. The rearrangement links TRBV5-1 to TRBJ1-2, with D perhaps TRBD1 (6 bases). The source material was peripheral blood. The TCR comes from a woman aged 50 to 60 with acute or convalescent COVID-19. CDR3 protein: CASSLEAGAPYGYTF. For the CDR3, the DNA is TGCGCCAGCAGCTTGGAAGCGGGGGCCCCCTATGGCTACACCTTC. The full variable domain, its missing parts supplied by reference TRBV5-1 and TRBJ1-2, is KAGVTQTPRYLIKTRGQQVTLSCSPISGHRSVSWYQQTPGQGLQFLFEYFSETQRNKGNFPGRFSGRQFSNSRSEMNVSTLELGDSALYLCASSLEAGAPYGYTFGSGTRLTVV.